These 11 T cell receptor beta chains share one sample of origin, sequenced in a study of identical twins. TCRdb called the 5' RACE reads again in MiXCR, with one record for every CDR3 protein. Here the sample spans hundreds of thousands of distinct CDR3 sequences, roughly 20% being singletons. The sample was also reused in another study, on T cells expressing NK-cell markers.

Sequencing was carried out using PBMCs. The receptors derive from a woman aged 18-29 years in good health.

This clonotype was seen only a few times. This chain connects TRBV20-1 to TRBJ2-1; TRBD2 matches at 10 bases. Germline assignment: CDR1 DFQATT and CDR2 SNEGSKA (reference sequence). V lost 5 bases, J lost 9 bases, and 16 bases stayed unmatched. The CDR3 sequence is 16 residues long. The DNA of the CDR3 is TGCAGTGCTCCCAATCCAAGCGGGAGGGCCTCCAGTGAGCAGTTCTTC. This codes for CSAPNPSGRASSEQFF.

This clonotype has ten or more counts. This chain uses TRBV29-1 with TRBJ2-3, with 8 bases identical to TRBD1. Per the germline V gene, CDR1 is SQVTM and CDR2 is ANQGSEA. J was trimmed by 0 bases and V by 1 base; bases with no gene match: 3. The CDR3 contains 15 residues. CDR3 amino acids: CSVEGDRTSTDTQYF. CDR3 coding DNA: TGCAGCGTTGAAGGGGACAGGACTAGCACAGATACGCAGTATTTT.

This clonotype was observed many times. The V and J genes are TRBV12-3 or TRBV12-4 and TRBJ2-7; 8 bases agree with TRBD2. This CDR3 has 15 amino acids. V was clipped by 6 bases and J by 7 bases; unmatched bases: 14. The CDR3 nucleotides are TGTGCCAGCAGGCCGGGTAGCGGGGTCCTTAGGGAGCAGTACTTC. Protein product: CASRPGSGVLREQYF.

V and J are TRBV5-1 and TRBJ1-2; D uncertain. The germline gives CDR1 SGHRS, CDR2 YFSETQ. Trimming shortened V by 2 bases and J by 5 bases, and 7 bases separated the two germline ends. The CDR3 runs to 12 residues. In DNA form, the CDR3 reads TGCGCCAGCAGCTTATCTTTTTATGGCTACACCTTC. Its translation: CASSLSFYGYTF.

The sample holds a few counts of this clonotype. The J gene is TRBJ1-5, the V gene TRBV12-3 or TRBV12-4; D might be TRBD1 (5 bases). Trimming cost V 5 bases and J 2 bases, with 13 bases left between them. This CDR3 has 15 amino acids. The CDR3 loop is CASSPRGGGNQPQHF. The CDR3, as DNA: TGTGCCAGCAGTCCAAGGGGAGGTGGCAATCAGCCCCAGCATTTT.

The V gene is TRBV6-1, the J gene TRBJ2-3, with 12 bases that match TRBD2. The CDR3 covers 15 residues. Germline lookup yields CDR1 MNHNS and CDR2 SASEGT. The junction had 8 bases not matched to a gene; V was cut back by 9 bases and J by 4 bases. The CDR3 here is CASKGLAGSADTQYF. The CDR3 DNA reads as TGTGCCAGTAAAGGACTAGCGGGGAGCGCAGATACGCAGTATTTT.

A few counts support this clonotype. The CDR3, as DNA: TGTGCCAGCATCCCCCCGGGCCAGACCGGGGAGCTGTTTTTT. It specifies CASIPPGQTGELFF. The V gene is TRBV11-2, the J gene TRBJ2-2; no reliable D call. The germline V gene encodes CDR1 SGHAT and CDR2 FQNNGV. Deletions cut 7 bases from V and 5 bases from J, with 14 bases between. This CDR3 is built from 14 residues.

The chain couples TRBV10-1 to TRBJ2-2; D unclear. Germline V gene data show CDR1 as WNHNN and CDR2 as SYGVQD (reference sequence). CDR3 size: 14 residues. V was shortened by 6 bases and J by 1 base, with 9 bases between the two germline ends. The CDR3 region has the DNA TGCGCCAGCAGAGAGACGGTGAACACCGGGGAGCTGTTTTTT. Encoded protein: CASRETVNTGELFF.

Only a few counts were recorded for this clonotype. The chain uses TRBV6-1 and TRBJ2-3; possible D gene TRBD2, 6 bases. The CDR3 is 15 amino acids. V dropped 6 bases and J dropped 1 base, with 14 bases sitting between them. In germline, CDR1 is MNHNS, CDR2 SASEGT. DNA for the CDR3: TGTGCCAGCAGCTTTAACGGGGGTGGCACAGATACGCAGTATTTT. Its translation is CASSFNGGGTDTQYF.

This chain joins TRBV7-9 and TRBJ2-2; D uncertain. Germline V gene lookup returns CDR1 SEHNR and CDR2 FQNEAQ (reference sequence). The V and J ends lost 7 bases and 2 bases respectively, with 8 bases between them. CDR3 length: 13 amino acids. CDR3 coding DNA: TGTGCCAGCATTGCCACTAACACCGGGGAGCTGTTTTTT. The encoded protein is CASIATNTGELFF.

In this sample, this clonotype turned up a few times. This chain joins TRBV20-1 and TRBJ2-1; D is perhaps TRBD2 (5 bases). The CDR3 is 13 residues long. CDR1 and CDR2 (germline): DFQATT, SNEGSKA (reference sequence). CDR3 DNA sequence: TGCAGCGGGCGGGCGTCATCCTACAATGAGCAGTTCTTC. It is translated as CSGRASSYNEQFF.